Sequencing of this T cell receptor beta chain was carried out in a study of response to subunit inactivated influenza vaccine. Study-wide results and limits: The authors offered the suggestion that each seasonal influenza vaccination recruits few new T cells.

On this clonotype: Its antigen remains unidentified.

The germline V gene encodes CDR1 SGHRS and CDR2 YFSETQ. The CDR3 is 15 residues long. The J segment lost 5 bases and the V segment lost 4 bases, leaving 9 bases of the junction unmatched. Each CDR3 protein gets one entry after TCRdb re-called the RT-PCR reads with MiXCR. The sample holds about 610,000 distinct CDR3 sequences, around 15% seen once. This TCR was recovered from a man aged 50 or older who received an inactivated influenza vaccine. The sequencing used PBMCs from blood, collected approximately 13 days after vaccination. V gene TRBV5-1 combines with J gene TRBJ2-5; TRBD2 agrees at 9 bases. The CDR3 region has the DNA TGCGCCAGCAGCCAAACCGGACTAGCGAGGGAGACCCAGTACTTC. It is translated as CASSQTGLARETQYF. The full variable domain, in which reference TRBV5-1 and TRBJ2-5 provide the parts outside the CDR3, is KAGVTQTPRYLIKTRGQQVTLSCSPISGHRSVSWYQQTPGQGLQFLFEYFSETQRNKGNFPGRFSGRQFSNSRSEMNVSTLELGDSALYLCASSQTGLARETQYFGPGTRLLVL.